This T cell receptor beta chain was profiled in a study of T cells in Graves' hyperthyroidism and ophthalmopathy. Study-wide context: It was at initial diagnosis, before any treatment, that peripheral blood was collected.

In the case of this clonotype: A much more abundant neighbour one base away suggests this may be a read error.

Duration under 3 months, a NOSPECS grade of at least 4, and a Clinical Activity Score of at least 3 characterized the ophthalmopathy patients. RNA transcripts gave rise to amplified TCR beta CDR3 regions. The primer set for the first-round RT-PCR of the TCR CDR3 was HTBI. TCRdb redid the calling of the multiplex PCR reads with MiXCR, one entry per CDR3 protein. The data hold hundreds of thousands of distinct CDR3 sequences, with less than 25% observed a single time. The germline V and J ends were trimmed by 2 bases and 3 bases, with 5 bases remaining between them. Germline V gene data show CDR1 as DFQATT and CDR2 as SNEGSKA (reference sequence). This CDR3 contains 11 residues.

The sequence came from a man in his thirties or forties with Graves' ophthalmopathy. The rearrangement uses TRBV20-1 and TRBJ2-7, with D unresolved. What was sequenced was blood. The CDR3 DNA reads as TGCAGTGCTAGACAGGTCTACGAGCAGTACTTC. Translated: CSARQVYEQYF.